Only a few counts were recorded for the clone carrying this T cell receptor (beta chain). The germline gene is not matched at one end of the junction; a read error may be the cause. Study processing details: For nucleated cells, counts were estimated from reference gene primer amplification. Clones were read by immunoSEQ multiplex PCR, and TCRdb kept only the in-frame ones, dropping some. V and J calls and clone size are those listed in that table; D and trimming were worked out from the DNA. The repertoire holds hundreds of thousands of clones, with 65% to 85% as singletons. This record belongs to a study of blood T cell repertoires in COVID-19. Study details: T cells, B-cell-depleted T cells, or PBMCs supplied cDNA or gDNA.

The source is a woman in her forties or fifties with acute or convalescent COVID-19. Sequenced: peripheral blood.

CDR3 amino acids: CASTLQPGGYEQYF. The CDR3 DNA reads as TGTGCCAGCACTTTACAGCCTGGAGGCTACGAGCAGTACTTC. This sequence joins TRBV28 and TRBJ2-7, with D perhaps TRBD2 (5 bases). Germline V CDR1 and CDR2: MDHEN, SYDVKM. The CDR3 runs to 14 residues.